These 12 T cell receptor beta chains came from one sample sequenced in a study of blood T cell repertoires in COVID-19. Clones were sequenced by immunoSEQ multiplex PCR, and TCRdb holds only the in-frame ones, with some missing. The repertoire holds about 180,000 clones, roughly 88% seen once, with around 8.6% in the top ten. Sequenced input: PBMCs or T cells enriched from blood (not recorded which). The receptors derive from a woman aged 25 to 39 who had recovered from COVID-19.

V is TRBV2 and J is TRBJ1-1; D unresolved. CDR3 size: 12 residues. V was shortened by 3 bases and J by 4 bases, with 6 bases between the two germline ends. Germline CDR1 SNHLY, CDR2 FYNNEI. CDR3 in amino acids: CASSDGFTEAFF. CDR3 in DNA: TGTGCCAGCAGTGACGGGTTCACTGAAGCTTTCTTT.

The chain's CDR3 is CASSSPSVTDTQYF. DNA for the CDR3: TGTGCCAGCAGTTCGCCTAGCGTAACAGATACGCAGTATTTT. The rearrangement links TRBV28 to TRBJ2-3, with D perhaps TRBD2 (6 bases). Germline-derived CDR1 and CDR2 are MDHEN and SYDVKM. V shed 4 bases and J shed 3 bases, with 11 bases lying between them. The CDR3 spans 14 residues.

This chain joins TRBV5-5 and TRBJ2-7; 9 bases are a match to TRBD2. The CDR3 is made up of 15 amino acids. V was pared by 0 bases and J by 7 bases, with 8 bases of the junction left unmatched. The V gene's germline CDR1 is SGHKS and CDR2 YYEKEE (reference sequence). CDR3 nucleotides: TGTGCCAGCAGCTTGGCTGGCGGGAGGGGAGGTGAGCAGTACTTC. It codes for CASSLAGGRGGEQYF. Looking up the rest from reference TRBV5-5 and TRBJ2-7 gives the full variable domain: DAGVTQSPTHLIKTRGQQVTLRCSPISGHKSVSWYQQVLGQGPQFIFQYYEKEERGRGNFPDRFSARQFPNYSSELNVNALLLGDSALYLCASSLAGGRGGEQYFGPGTRLTVT.

The rearrangement joins TRBV19 to TRBJ1-1; TRBD1 is a possible D gene (5 bases). Germline V gives CDR1 LNHDA, CDR2 SQIVND (reference sequence). The V and J ends lost 9 bases and 1 base respectively, with 12 bases between them. The CDR3 covers 13 residues. Written as DNA, the CDR3 is TGTGCCAGCATGCAAAGGGGGAACACTGAAGCTTTCTTT. Protein product: CASMQRGNTEAFF.

The chain couples TRBV7-8 to TRBJ1-1, with 7 bases lining up with TRBD1. The junction had 5 bases not matched to a gene; V was cut back by 6 bases and J by 1 base. There are 14 residues in the CDR3. In germline, CDR1 is SGHVS, CDR2 FQNEAQ. The CDR3, as DNA: TGTGCCAGCAGAAACAGGGGCCGGAACACTGAAGCTTTCTTT. Amino acids: CASRNRGRNTEAFF.

The V gene is TRBV6-2 or TRBV6-3, the J gene TRBJ2-1; D is undetermined. Germline V gene data show CDR1 as MNHEY and CDR2 as SVGEGT. V was pared by 0 bases and J by 9 bases, with 9 bases between. The CDR3 loop spans 13 amino acids. CDR3 in DNA: TGTGCCAGCAGTTACTCTAGCATTTCTGAGCAGTTCTTC. As protein: CASSYSSISEQFF.

The chain employs TRBV6-6 and TRBJ2-7, with a weak D call TRBD2 (5 bases). The CDR3 is made up of 13 amino acids. Germline assignment: CDR1 MNHNY and CDR2 SVGAGI (reference sequence). V lost 2 bases and J lost 3, with 8 bases in between. DNA of the CDR3: TGTGCCAGCAGTTACAGAGCGGACTACGAGCAGTACTTC. Encoded protein: CASSYRADYEQYF.

This chain links TRBV2 with TRBJ1-5, with D possibly matching TRBD1 (5 bases). Germline V gene sequence: CDR1 SNHLY, CDR2 FYNNEI. This CDR3 has 13 residues. Trimming pared 5 bases from V and 7 bases from J, leaving 12 bases between. This CDR3 is CASSPRVGQPQHF. CDR3 in DNA: TGTGCCAGCAGTCCCAGGGTCGGGCAGCCCCAGCATTTT.

V and J are TRBV9 and TRBJ2-1; 7 bases align to TRBD2. The ends lost 0 bases at V and 13 bases at J; junction bases unmatched: 7. Germline V gene sequence: CDR1 SGDLS, CDR2 YYNGEE. The length of the CDR3 is 13 residues. The CDR3 nucleotides are TGTGCCAGCAGCGTAGGGGCTAGCGGTATCCAGTTCTTC. Translation: CASSVGASGIQFF.

The genes are TRBV7-2 and TRBJ2-2; 14 bases agree with TRBD2. V lost 5 bases and J lost 8; bases outside the gene matches: 7. The CDR3 sequence is 16 residues long. Germline-derived CDR1 and CDR2 are SGHTA and FQGNSA. In DNA form, the CDR3 reads TGTGCCAGCAGCCCAGGACTAGCGGGAGGTTGGGGGGAGCTGTTTTTT. Translating it yields CASSPGLAGGWGELFF. The full variable domain, with the rest looked up from reference TRBV7-2 and TRBJ2-2, is GAGVSQSPSNKVTEKGKDVELRCDPISGHTALYWYRQSLGQGLEFLIYFQGNSAPDKSGLPSDRFSAERTGGSVSTLTIQRTQQEDSAVYLCASSPGLAGGWGELFFGEGSRLTVL.

The chain uses TRBV7-3 and TRBJ2-7, with D perhaps TRBD2 (6 bases). CDR3 size: 14 residues. The V and J ends lost 2 bases and 0 bases respectively, with 8 bases between them. Germline V lookup: CDR1 SGHTA, CDR2 FQGTGA. The CDR3 protein is CASSLSGSSYEQYF. As DNA, the CDR3 is TGTGCCAGCAGCTTATCCGGGAGCTCCTACGAGCAGTACTTC.

This clone was picked up a small number of times. The chain recombines TRBV20-1 with TRBJ2-7; D ambiguous. The CDR3 spans 10 residues. The germline CDR1 and CDR2 sequences are DFQATT and SNEGSKA (reference sequence). Trimming left V 3 bases short and J 5 bases short, with 5 bases between. The CDR3: CSASGDEQYF. CDR3 bases: TGCAGTGCTAGCGGAGACGAGCAGTACTTC.